These T cell receptor beta chains were read from a single sample in a study of vaccination and CD4 T cells after COVID-19. TCRdb reanalysed the PCR reads using MiXCR and keeps one entry per CDR3 protein. The sample includes 9,500 to 13,000 distinct CDR3 sequences, around 77% of them seen just once. The antigens of these receptors remain unknown. Sequencing was done on a sample of CD4+ T cells from blood, cultured in vitro. These receptors were taken from a human donor who had recovered from COVID-19. CDR3s include the opening cysteine and the closing phenylalanine or tryptophan. A D gene is named only where the DNA matches it firmly.

>TRBD1|TRBV6-2/TRBV6-3
CASSPTGDGTYEQYF
>TRBD2|TRBV7-2
CASSPRLAVTDTQYF
>TRBD1|TRBV7-2
CASSPRHGTGNYNSPLHF
>-|TRBV7-2
CASSSSRGARFPYF
>-|TRBV7-6
CASSLALGRTDTQYF
>-|TRBV30
CAWSVGGDSPLHF
>-|TRBV20-1
CSAREGSAINEQFF
>TRBD2|TRBV7-9
CASSLGLGAGGREQYF
>-|TRBV4-2
CASSQDPESYNSPLHF
>TRBD2|TRBV7-2
CASSPTWISGRESYNEQFF
>TRBD1|TRBV28
CASRSPGTGRSPLHF
>TRBD1|TRBV7-2
CASSPAPLTGVGQPQHF
>-|TRBV24-1
CATSDAGASYNEQFF
>TRBD2|TRBV20-1
CSARGGTSGRSSYEQYF
>-|TRBV20-1
CSATPGVSEQYF
>-|TRBV4-2
CASSHDYTGEAFF
>-|TRBV7-2
CASSLALLYEQYF
>-|TRBV18
CASSGGSAYEQYF
>-|TRBV20-1
CSAGGTTGISGELFF
>TRBD1|TRBV20-1
CSASRKDRGGNQPQHF
>-|TRBV6-1
CASRRTSPRVGPQHF
>-|TRBV6-1
CASSAPPASGTTSGETQYF
>-|TRBV11-1
CASSLGGPRRHTSEQYF
>TRBD1|TRBV6-5
CASSWGVTGTSNQPQHF
>-|TRBV20-1
CSARGGLFESPLHF
>-|TRBV7-9
CASSLDRIKDYGYTF
>TRBD1|TRBV7-2
CASSLALGTGGQPQHF
>-|TRBV27
CAGGRQQETQYF
>TRBD1|TRBV12-3/TRBV12-4
CASSSNRGRTEAFF
>TRBD1|TRBV15
CATSRETGWGQGTQYF
>-|TRBV27
CASTRDMGTEAFF
>-|TRBV7-9
CASSLDRTRGEAFF
>-|TRBV20-1
CSAFIPYGYTF
>-|TRBV28
CASSFGVRPGHF
>-|TRBV4-3
CASSQVPPPGTEAFF
>-|TRBV6-1
CASRISRGESPGNTIYF
>-|TRBV19
CASSFPPGRGHGYTF
>-|TRBV7-9
CASSITGRLSSDTQYF
>-|TRBV12-3/TRBV12-4
CASSLRTVIQGGASPLHF
>-|TRBV10-2
CASSVEGETQYF
>-|TRBV19
CASSEGGANYGYTF
>-|TRBV2
CASQGTRGTDTQYF
>-|TRBV27
CASSSPLRDSNQPQHF
>-|TRBV27
CASSGSRGSPLHF